This TCR beta chain was observed in a study of shared clonotypes between healthy human individuals. Germline-derived CDR1 and CDR2 are SGHNT and YYREEE (reference sequence). The CDR3 spans 16 residues. Trimming took 4 bases from V and 3 from J; bases not matched to a gene: 10. Many counts were recorded for this clone. Here immunoSEQ multiplex PCR was the method, and the copy in TCRdb shows in-frame clones only, minus some. Of nearly 1 million clones listed, more than 75% are singletons. The receptor was isolated from a man younger than 30 in good health. The chain carries TRBV5-4 and TRBJ2-3, with 8 bases matching TRBD1. Sequenced input: memory CD4+ T cells sorted from blood. Regarding subset: CD45RA-negative fraction. Here the CDR3 reads CASSLRQGSGTDTQYF. CDR3 nucleotides: TGTGCCAGCAGCCTTAGACAGGGGTCGGGGACAGATACGCAGTATTTT.